Listed here are 3 T cell receptor beta chains from one sample, sequenced in a study of persistence of HIV-infected CD4 T cells. The immunoSEQ assay was version 4, run in survey mode. Profiling relied on immunoSEQ multiplex PCR, and the TCRdb table lists in-frame clones only, not all of them. This repertoire shows about 48,000 clones, about 80% found once; its top ten account for less than 3%. Lysates of CMV-infected fibroblasts at 9 to 10 ug/mL stimulated these cells. CD40L/CD69 double-negative CD45RO-high memory CD4+ T cells were collected. Antigens for these TCRs are unknown. The sample was CD4+ T cells sorted from PBMCs after approximately 20-hour stimulation, taken from a patient who received antiretroviral therapy. These receptors came from an adult man with HIV who was CMV-seropositive.

This rearrangement joins TRBV19 to TRBJ1-2, with a possible D match to TRBD1 (6 bases). The CDR3 runs to 20 residues. Deletions cut 6 bases from V and 3 bases from J, with 32 bases between. Germline lookup yields CDR1 LNHDA and CDR2 SQIVND (reference sequence). CDR3 in DNA: TGTGCCAGTAGCGAGGGGGGAATTTCCGGAGTTGGCAAGGCCCACTATGGCTACACCTTC. Amino acid sequence: CASSEGGISGVGKAHYGYTF.

The CDR3 DNA is TGTGCCAGCAGCGTAGCTAAGGGACCCTACAATGAGCAGTTCTTC. Amino acids: CASSVAKGPYNEQFF. The chain couples TRBV9 to TRBJ2-1; D tentatively fits TRBD1 or TRBD2 (5 bases each). Germline loops: CDR1 SGDLS, CDR2 YYNGEE. V was pared by 0 bases and J by 2 bases, with 9 bases between. CDR3 size: 15 residues.

The rearrangement joins TRBV3-1 (or the pseudogene TRBV3-2) to TRBJ1-6; D possibly corresponds to TRBD1 (6 bases). The CDR3 sequence is 17 residues long. Germline values: CDR1 LGHDT, CDR2 YNNKEL (reference sequence). Deletions cut 2 bases from V and 1 base from J, with 12 bases between. The CDR3 reads CASSQLPTGSYNSPLHF. CDR3 sequence (DNA): TGTGCCAGCAGCCAACTACCGACAGGTTCCTATAATTCACCCCTCCACTTT.